Listed below are T cell receptor beta chains from one sample, sequenced in a study of blood T cell repertoires in COVID-19. Sequencing used immunoSEQ multiplex PCR; TCRdb keeps in-frame clones, though not all of them. The table records about 100,000 clones, 88% of them present only once. Source material: peripheral blood. The receptor set was obtained from a human donor in a cohort sampled during active COVID-19. Both conserved end residues are part of each CDR3. Fields, in order: D gene, CDR3 length, V gene, clone size, J gene, CDR3 DNA, CDR3 protein. The D gene is left open where the match is weak. Not all rows give a size; the values are once, few, many and, for expanded clones, a class.

TRBD1,14,TRBV2,.,TRBJ1-1,TGTGCCAGCAGTGAAACGGGACAGGGGGCCAGGGCTTTCTTT,CASSETGQGARAFF
TRBD1,13,TRBV30,.,TRBJ2-5,TGTGCCTGGAGTGGGGGACAGGTGGAGACCCAGTACTTC,CAWSGGQVETQYF
.,17,TRBV7-9,.,TRBJ2-3,TGTGCCAGCAGCTTCTCATGGGGGGACCCTAGCACAGATACGCAGTATTTT,CASSFSWGDPSTDTQYF
.,13,TRBV19,.,TRBJ2-3,TGTGCCAGTACTAGGGACAACACAGATACGCAGTATTTT,CASTRDNTDTQYF
TRBD2,15,TRBV7-9,.,TRBJ2-1,TGTGCCAGCAGCCCACCAGGACTAGAGAACAATGAGCAGTTCTTC,CASSPPGLENNEQFF
TRBD1,15,TRBV6-5,.,TRBJ2-7,TGTGCCAGCAGCAAAAGGACAGGGGGTTTCTACGAGCAGTACTTC,CASSKRTGGFYEQYF
TRBD1,14,TRBV27,.,TRBJ2-1,TGTGCCAGCAGTTACAGGGGACAGACCGATGAGCAGTTCTTC,CASSYRGQTDEQFF
.,15,TRBV5-1,.,TRBJ1-4,TGCGCCAGCAGCTTGGCACAGACAACTAATGAAAAACTGTTTTTT,CASSLAQTTNEKLFF
TRBD2,14,TRBV29-1,.,TRBJ2-1,TGCAGCGTCGGGATAGCGGGAGGGCTCGGTGAGCAGTTCTTC,CSVGIAGGLGEQFF
.,15,TRBV11-2,few,TRBJ1-1,TGTGCCAGCAGGTCCCCGTACAGGCTGCGTACTGAAGCTTTCTTT,CASRSPYRLRTEAFF
.,12,TRBV18,.,TRBJ2-1,TGTGCCAGCTCACCACGGGGAGATGAGCAGTTCTTC,CASSPRGDEQFF
TRBD2,19,TRBV5-8,.,TRBJ2-7,TGTGCCAGCAGCCGGGTCCCTAGCGGGAGATTGCGGGGCTCCTACGAGCAGTACTTC,CASSRVPSGRLRGSYEQYF
.,17,TRBV19,.,TRBJ2-2,TGTGCCAGTAGTACCCCGCCGGGACTTAGCGGCGCCGGGGAGCTGTTTTTT,CASSTPPGLSGAGELFF
TRBD1,16,TRBV9,.,TRBJ2-3,TGTGCCAGCAGCTCGAGCCAGGGGACAGGGAGGGATACGCAGTATTTT,CASSSSQGTGRDTQYF
.,13,TRBV7-6,few,TRBJ2-1,TGTGCCAGCAGCGGCTACAGGGTCAATGAGCAGTTCTTC,CASSGYRVNEQFF
TRBD1,15,TRBV5-1,.,TRBJ1-1,TGCGCCAGCAGCATTCAAGGACAGGGGGTAACTGAAGCTTTCTTT,CASSIQGQGVTEAFF
.,13,TRBV6-2/TRBV6-3,.,TRBJ2-7,TGTGCCAGCAGTTACGGACTTACCTACGAGCAGTACTTC,CASSYGLTYEQYF
TRBD2,16,TRBV19,.,TRBJ2-1,TGTGCCAGTAGTCCGGCGAGGCGGGAGCCCTGGAATGAGCAGTTCTTC,CASSPARREPWNEQFF
.,15,TRBV6-6,.,TRBJ1-5,TGTGCCAGCAGTTACCGGGTCGTGGGCAATCAGCCCCAGCATTTT,CASSYRVVGNQPQHF
TRBD2,16,TRBV11-2,.,TRBJ2-7,TGTGCCAGCAGCTTAGATCTAGCGGGAGCCGTCTACGAGCAGTACTTC,CASSLDLAGAVYEQYF
TRBD1,15,TRBV11-2,.,TRBJ1-1,TGTGCCAGCAGCCCGCGACAGGGACACAACACTGAAGCTTTCTTT,CASSPRQGHNTEAFF
TRBD2,17,TRBV5-4,.,TRBJ2-1,TGTGCCAGCAGCTTGGGCCCACTAGCGCGAGTGGGAAATGAGCAGTTCTTC,CASSLGPLARVGNEQFF